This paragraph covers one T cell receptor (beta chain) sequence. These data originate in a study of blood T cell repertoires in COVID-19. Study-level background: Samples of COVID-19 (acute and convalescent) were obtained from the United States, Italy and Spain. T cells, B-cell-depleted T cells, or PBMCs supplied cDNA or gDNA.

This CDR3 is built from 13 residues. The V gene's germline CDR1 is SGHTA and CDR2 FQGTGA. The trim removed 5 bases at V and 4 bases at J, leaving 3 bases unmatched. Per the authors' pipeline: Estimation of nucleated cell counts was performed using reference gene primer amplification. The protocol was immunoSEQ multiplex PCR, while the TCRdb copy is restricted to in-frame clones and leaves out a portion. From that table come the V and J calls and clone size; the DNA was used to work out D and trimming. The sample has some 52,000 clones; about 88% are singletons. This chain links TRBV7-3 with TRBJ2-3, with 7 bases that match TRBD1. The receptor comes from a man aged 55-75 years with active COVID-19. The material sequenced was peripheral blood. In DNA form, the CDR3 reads TGTGCCAGCAGCAGCGACAGGGCAGATACGCAGTATTTT. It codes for CASSSDRADTQYF.